This TCR beta chain was obtained from a study of response to subunit inactivated influenza vaccine. The CDR3 runs 15 residues. CDR1 is MNHEY, CDR2 SVGEGT, per germline. The V and J ends lost 1 base and 0 bases respectively, with 9 bases between them. This clonotype was counted a few times. Its antigen is still unknown. Study-wide results and limits: The authors suggested that few new T cells are recruited per seasonal influenza vaccination.

In TCRdb, the RT-PCR reads were re-called with MiXCR into one record per CDR3 protein. The sample holds roughly 700,000 distinct CDR3 sequences; 11% to 15% are singletons and the top ten take 6% to 7%. The rearrangement links TRBV6-2 or TRBV6-3 to TRBJ1-1; D remains unclear. Sequences were derived from PBMCs from blood, sampled roughly 15 days before vaccination. This receptor was taken from a man between 45 and 60 years old who received an inactivated influenza vaccine. In DNA form, the CDR3 reads TGTGCCAGCAGTTACTTAGTACGGATGAACACTGAAGCTTTCTTT. Translation gives CASSYLVRMNTEAFF.